This TCR beta chain was sequenced during a study of blood T cells in healthy people across ages (dated by TCRdb to about 2015). In the study overall: In model experiments, template switching captured about one uniquely barcoded TCR beta cDNA molecule for every two T cells. To track age-related changes in TCR beta repertoire diversity, the study relied on deep sequencing normalized with unique cDNA molecular identifiers. Donors were grouped into four age groups: young (average approximately 15 years), middle-aged (under 40), aged (around 56) and long-lived (about 82). To avoid experimental bias, donors of different ages were distributed randomly across sequencing lanes. Two additional independent replicas of 1 million unique cDNA reads from the same blood draw were analyzed for two donors (one aged 18 to 30 and one aged 80 or older). Study-wide findings and limitations: A strong correlation was found between observed TCR beta diversity and the percentage of naive T cells measured by flow cytometry. Bulk unsorted PBMC profiling prevented conclusive comparison of naive and antigen-experienced compartments. Compared with the aged group, more naive CD4+ T cells, fewer expanded clones and increased TCR diversity were shown by the long-lived group, suggesting age selection. As age increased, observed TCR beta diversity per million T cells dropped in a roughly linear way, and a significant reduction was already evident by age roughly 40. Estimates of total diversity based on one million sequenced T cells were considered lower bounds and underestimates. Because the CMV infection status of the donors was unknown, age-related changes in expanded clonotypes may potentially have been confounded.

The CDR3 contains 17 residues, cysteine and phenylalanine counted. Of all the DNA, just the CDR3 is kept, 51 bases in frame from base 1. V is pared back by 2 bases and J by 2 bases, with 19 bases lying between the germline termini. The germline V gene (reference sequence) gives CDR1 as MNHNY and CDR2 as SVGAGI. Systemically healthy Caucasian individuals from Russia, 39 in total and aged roughly 6 to 100 years, were included as donors. Each donor gave approximately 9.3 milliliters of peripheral blood, collected into EDTA-treated Vacutainer tubes. Ficoll-Paque density-gradient centrifugation was used to isolate PBMCs, with at least 7 million obtained per sample. Trizol reagent was used to extract total RNA from the PBMCs, yielding at least 5.5 micrograms per sample. For every donor, flow cytometry on a PBMC aliquot measured the percentage of naive CD45RAhigh/CD27high T cells. The library was generated by 5' RACE. Instrument used: Illumina HiSeq 2500. A second PCR of about 7 to 12 cycles was run with a J-beta primer mix and a sample-barcoded 5' primer. Each TCR beta cDNA molecule received a unique molecular identifier from a template-switch 5' adaptor carrying 12 random nucleotides. Each sample yielded at least 2.5 million CDR3-containing paired-end reads. The Mint cDNA synthesis kit, primed by a TRBC-specific oligonucleotide, was used to synthesize first-strand cDNA from all RNA. Following uracil-DNA glycosylase treatment, a first 18-cycle PCR with universal primers M1SS and BC2_uni_R was performed on all cDNA. Concerning the study's data processing: For normalization, 1 million high-quality reads were randomly selected from each sample, with every read carrying a distinct molecular identifier. Instead of being binned into consensus sequences, reads that shared molecular identifiers were thrown out. MiTCR, run with a Q25 quality threshold and the strictest error-elimination algorithm, handled CDR3 identification, clonotype clustering and error correction. A nonparametric unseen species model with Euler transformation was used to estimate a lower bound on total TCR beta diversity. TCRdb handled the public reads itself, with Q25 trimming in fastp and clone calling in MiXCR, and kept productive beta chains. Each CDR3 protein appears once, grouped with its most common genes and DNA. TCRdb's processing, not the authors', yielded these V and J calls. This sample lists under 850,000 distinct CDR3 sequences; 36% were detected once. The ten largest make up under 15% of the sample.

Only a few counts were recorded for this clonotype. Which antigen it targets is not known. No much larger clonotype is one base removed from it; base qualities were not supplied. The sample consisted of blood. The sequence joins TRBV6-6 to TRBJ2-7; the D gene assignment is ambiguous. The sequence was obtained from a man between 18 and 29 years old in good health. The CDR3 reads CASSYKKRVGKAYEQYF. The sequenced DNA: TGTGCCAGCAGTTACAAAAAACGGGTTGGAAAAGCCTACGAGCAGTACTTC.